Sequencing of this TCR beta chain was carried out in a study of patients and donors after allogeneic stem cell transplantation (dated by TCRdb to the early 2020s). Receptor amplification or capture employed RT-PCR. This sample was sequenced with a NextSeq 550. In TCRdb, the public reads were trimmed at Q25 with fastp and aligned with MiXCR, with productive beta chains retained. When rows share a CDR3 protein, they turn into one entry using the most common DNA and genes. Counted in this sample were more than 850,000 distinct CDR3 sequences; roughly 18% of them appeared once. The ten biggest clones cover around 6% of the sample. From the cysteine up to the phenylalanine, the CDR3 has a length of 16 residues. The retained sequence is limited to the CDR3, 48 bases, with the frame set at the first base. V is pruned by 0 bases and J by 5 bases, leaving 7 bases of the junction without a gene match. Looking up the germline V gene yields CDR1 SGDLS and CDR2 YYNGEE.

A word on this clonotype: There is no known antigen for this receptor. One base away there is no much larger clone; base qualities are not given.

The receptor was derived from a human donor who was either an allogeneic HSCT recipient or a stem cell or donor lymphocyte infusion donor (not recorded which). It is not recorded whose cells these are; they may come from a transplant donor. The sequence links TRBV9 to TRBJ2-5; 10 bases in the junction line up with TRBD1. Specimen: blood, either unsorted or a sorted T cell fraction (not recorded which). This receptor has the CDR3 CASSVATGQGGETQYF. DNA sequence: TGTGCCAGCAGCGTAGCTACTGGACAGGGGGGCGAGACCCAGTACTTC.